This T cell receptor beta chain is drawn from a study of CD4 and CD8 cells across lung adenocarcinoma regions (dated by TCRdb to the late 2010s). Describing the broader study: The study compared tumor centers with tumor margins to examine intratumor heterogeneity of the T cell receptor repertoire.

Note on this clonotype: Its recognized antigen is unknown. Base qualities are not recorded, but no much larger clone differs from it by a single base.

Libraries were prepared through PCR. Sequencing instrument: HiSeq X Ten. TCRdb ran its own pipeline on the public reads, namely fastp trimming at Q25 and MiXCR clone calling, and kept in-frame beta chains. Rows merge per CDR3 protein into single entries with the most common DNA and genes. In all, the sample holds 7,500 to 8,500 distinct CDR3 sequences, and over 40% of those were seen once. Of the sample, 30% falls within the top ten clones. Patients with localized lung adenocarcinoma, a subtype of non-small cell lung cancer, were used as donors. Samples were obtained from the margins of localized lung adenocarcinomas. For TCR repertoire analysis, CD4+ T cells from tumor tissue were profiled apart from CD8+ T cells. This sequence was found in a male donor with lung adenocarcinoma. The CD4 and CD8 labels of this study may be unreliable. The sequenced material came from CD4+ T cells from the margin of a lung tumor. The intended sense of this specimen's cell subset or site label: tumor margin region.

The CDR3 region: CASSLRNRAKDTQYF. At the DNA level, the sequence is TGTGCCAGCAGTTTAAGGAACAGAGCCAAGGACACGCAGTACTTC. Recombination joined TRBV6-5 with TRBJ2-4; 5 matching bases give a weak D call of TRBD1. The trim is 4 bases for V and 13 bases for J, with a gap of 23 bases between the germline ends. Reading from cysteine to phenylalanine, the CDR3 counts 15 amino acids. Only CDR3 DNA is held: 45 bases, read in frame from base 1. Looking up the germline V gene yields CDR1 MNHEY and CDR2 SVGAGI.